The 18 T cell receptor beta chains below were found in one sample sequenced in a study of human T cells and chemical hapten exposure. Before extraction, the whole blood was not fractionated, and total RNA was taken from it. Using its own MiXCR run on the 5' RACE reads, TCRdb lists one record per CDR3 protein. The sample has some 78,000 distinct CDR3 sequences, about 8.4% seen once. The source of these receptors is a male donor in good health.

This clonotype was counted between two and nine times. The rearrangement links TRBV6-6 to TRBJ1-2, with 10 bases that match TRBD1. V lost 6 bases to trimming and J lost 3 bases; unmatched junction nucleotides: 7. The CDR3 extends over 15 amino acids. Germline CDR1 reads MNHNY; CDR2 reads SVGAGI (reference sequence). CDR3 in amino acids: CASRGWTGGDYGYTF. The DNA of the CDR3 is TGTGCCAGCAGGGGTTGGACAGGGGGGGACTATGGCTACACCTTC.

J is TRBJ2-1 and V is TRBV4-2, with TRBD2 identical over 11 bases. This CDR3 region has 20 residues. J was trimmed by 3 bases and V by 0 bases; bases with no gene match: 13. The V gene's germline CDR1 is LGHNA and CDR2 YNFKEQ. The CDR3 DNA reads as TGTGCCAGCAGCCAAGATCAACTAGCGGGAGAAGAGGCTTTCTACAATGAGCAGTTCTTC. The encoded protein is CASSQDQLAGEEAFYNEQFF.

The chain joins TRBV5-5 to TRBJ2-3; D is ambiguous. CDR3 length: 13 amino acids. The ends were cut back, 7 bases at V and 2 bases at J, with 11 bases in the middle. Germline lookup yields CDR1 SGHKS and CDR2 YYEKEE (reference sequence). CDR3 in amino acids: CASREVYTDTQYF. The DNA of the CDR3 is TGTGCCAGCCGCGAGGTGTACACAGATACGCAGTATTTT. Full variable domain (missing parts from reference TRBV5-5 and TRBJ2-3): DAGVTQSPTHLIKTRGQQVTLRCSPISGHKSVSWYQQVLGQGPQFIFQYYEKEERGRGNFPDRFSARQFPNYSSELNVNALLLGDSALYLCASREVYTDTQYFGPGTRLTVL.

At least ten counts were recorded for this clonotype. J is TRBJ2-2 and V is TRBV7-3; the D is unclear. V lost 5 bases and J lost 6, with 13 bases in between. CDR3 size: 14 residues. Germline V CDR1 and CDR2: SGHTA, FQGTGA. The CDR3 region is CASSPRFPAGELFF. As DNA, the CDR3 is TGTGCCAGCAGCCCCCGTTTTCCTGCCGGGGAGCTGTTTTTT.

The chain links TRBV9 to TRBJ2-5; 11 nucleotides align to TRBD1. Trimming at V came to 3 bases and at J to 5 bases, leaving 6 bases not matched to a gene. Germline V gives CDR1 SGDLS, CDR2 YYNGEE. This CDR3 spans 15 amino acids. In DNA, the CDR3 is TGTGCCAGCAGCGGCGGACAGGGGGCAGGGGAGACCCAGTACTTC. Residues: CASSGGQGAGETQYF. Looking up the rest from reference TRBV9 and TRBJ2-5 gives the full variable domain: DSGVTQTPKHLITATGQRVTLRCSPRSGDLSVYWYQQSLDQGLQFLIQYYNGEERAKGNILERFSAQQFPDLHSELNLSSLELGDSALYFCASSGGQGAGETQYFGPGTRLLVL.

The genes are TRBV5-1 and TRBJ2-2; D is uncertain. The CDR3 is 14 amino acids. V lost 1 base and J lost 5, with 9 bases in between. Germline loops: CDR1 SGHRS, CDR2 YFSETQ. The CDR3 sequence is CASSLTQTTGELFF. For the CDR3, the DNA is TGCGCCAGCAGCTTGACACAGACAACCGGGGAGCTGTTTTTT.

This clonotype was recorded many times. The rearrangement links TRBV20-1 to TRBJ2-2; 11 bases are a match to TRBD1. The CDR3 is made up of 17 amino acids. J gave up 3 bases and V 1 base, and 7 bases lay outside the gene matches. Per the germline V gene, CDR1 is DFQATT and CDR2 is SNEGSKA (reference sequence). The CDR3 sequence is CSARAGQGAEDTGELFF. In DNA form, the CDR3 reads TGCAGTGCTAGAGCAGGACAGGGGGCAGAGGACACCGGGGAGCTGTTTTTT.

The CDR3 region has the DNA TGCGCCAGCAGCCCGTCGGATAGCAATCAGCCCCAGCATTTT. It yields the protein CASSPSDSNQPQHF. The chain links TRBV4-1 to TRBJ1-5; D remains unclear. V was cut by 4 bases and J by 0 bases, with 7 bases left in between. Germline CDR1 is MGHRA and CDR2 is YSYEKL. The CDR3 is made up of 14 amino acids.

This clonotype came up a few times. The V and J genes are TRBV7-9 and TRBJ1-6, with 8 bases lining up with TRBD1. The germline CDR1 and CDR2 sequences are SEHNR and FQNEAQ (reference sequence). The CDR3 runs 16 residues. The ends lost 0 bases at V and 13 bases at J; junction bases unmatched: 11. In nucleotides, the CDR3 is TGTGCCAGCAGCTTAGCTGGGGGACAGGCCCGGACGCCCCTCCACTTT. Its translation is CASSLAGGQARTPLHF.

In its sample, this clonotype was seen many times. In nucleotides, the CDR3 is TGTGCCAGCAGCTCTCCGGGACAGGGTAAAGAGACCCAGTACTTC. It encodes CASSSPGQGKETQYF. The chain combines TRBV12-3 or TRBV12-4 with TRBJ2-5; 9 bases line up with TRBD1. CDR3 length: 15 residues. The junction had 8 bases not matched to a gene; V was cut back by 6 bases and J by 3 bases.

The chain has TRBV3-1 and TRBJ2-1; 7 bases agree with TRBD2. Per the germline V gene, CDR1 is LGHDT and CDR2 is YNNKEL (reference sequence). V dropped 6 bases and J dropped 10; count of bases not matched to a gene: 12. This CDR3 comprises 14 residues. The DNA of the CDR3 is TGTGCCAGCAGAAGCAGGGAGCGGGGTCGCGAGCAGTTCTTC. Protein product: CASRSRERGREQFF.

This clonotype appeared a few times. V and J are TRBV7-2 and TRBJ1-1; D is unclear. V lost 3 bases, J lost 2 bases, and 4 bases lay in between. Looked up from germline, CDR1 is SGHTA and CDR2 is FQGNSA. The CDR3 is made up of 12 amino acids. The CDR3 spells CASSFFNTEAFF. The CDR3 DNA follows: TGTGCCAGCAGCTTTTTCAACACTGAAGCTTTCTTT.

The chain has TRBV2 and TRBJ2-1; TRBD2 aligns across 11 bases. This CDR3 comprises 15 residues. From germline, CDR1 is SNHLY and CDR2 FYNNEI. V lost 5 bases, J lost 6 bases, and 6 bases stayed unmatched. The CDR3 DNA sequence: TGTGCCAGCAGTTTAGCGGGGGGGAGCTTCAATGAGCAGTTCTTC. As protein: CASSLAGGSFNEQFF.

The chain is built from TRBV5-4 and TRBJ1-1, with D possibly matching TRBD1 (5 bases). The CDR3 has 14 amino acids. V was pared by 3 bases and J by 5 bases, with 14 bases between. Germline CDR1 and CDR2: SGHNT and YYREEE (reference sequence). The CDR3 here is CASSWGGRGTEAFF. The DNA for the CDR3 is TGTGCCAGCAGCTGGGGGGGAAGGGGAACTGAAGCTTTCTTT.

This clonotype was observed at least ten times. The chain is built from TRBV5-1 and TRBJ2-7, with D possibly being TRBD2 (6 bases). V was trimmed by 4 bases and J by 5 bases, leaving 16 bases between them. Germline CDR1 and CDR2: SGHRS and YFSETQ. The length of the CDR3 is 14 residues. CDR3 bases: TGCGCCAGCAGCCCCGGTGGAGGGTCTAACGAGCAGTACTTC. Its protein product is CASSPGGGSNEQYF.

The chain uses TRBV2 and TRBJ2-7; no reliable D call. V was clipped by 3 bases and J by 3 bases, with 9 bases between them. The CDR3 covers 13 residues. The germline V gene encodes CDR1 SNHLY and CDR2 FYNNEI. The CDR3 nucleotides read TGTGCCAGCAGTGAGGGCAGCCGCTACGAGCAGTACTTC. It codes for CASSEGSRYEQYF.

This clonotype was seen ten or more times. J is TRBJ2-2 and V is TRBV4-3; D uncertain. V dropped 0 bases and J dropped 1 base, with 6 bases sitting between them. The CDR3 is made up of 15 amino acids. Germline V gives CDR1 LGHNA, CDR2 YSLEER. Here the CDR3 DNA reads TGCGCCAGCAGCCAAGACAGATTGAACACCGGGGAGCTGTTTTTT. Encoded protein: CASSQDRLNTGELFF.

This clonotype was detected ten times or more. The rearrangement links TRBV18 to TRBJ2-3, with D hard to call. This CDR3 spans 12 amino acids. The V and J ends lost 6 bases and 2 bases respectively, with 6 bases between them. Germline CDR1 KGHSH, CDR2 LQKENI. The CDR3 is CASSQYTDTQYF. The CDR3 DNA sequence: TGTGCCAGCTCTCAATACACAGATACGCAGTATTTT.